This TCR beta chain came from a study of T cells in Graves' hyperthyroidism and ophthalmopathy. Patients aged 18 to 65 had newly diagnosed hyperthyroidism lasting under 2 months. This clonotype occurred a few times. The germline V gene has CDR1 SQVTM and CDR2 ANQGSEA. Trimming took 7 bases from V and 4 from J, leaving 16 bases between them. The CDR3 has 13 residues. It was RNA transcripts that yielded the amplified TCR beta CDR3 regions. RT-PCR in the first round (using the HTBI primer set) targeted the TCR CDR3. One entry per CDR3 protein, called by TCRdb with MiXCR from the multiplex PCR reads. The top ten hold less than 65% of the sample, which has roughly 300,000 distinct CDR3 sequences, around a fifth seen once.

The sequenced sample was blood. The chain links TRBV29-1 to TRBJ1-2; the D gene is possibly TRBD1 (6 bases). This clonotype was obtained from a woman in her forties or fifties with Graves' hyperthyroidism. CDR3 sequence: CSARRGSTYGYTF. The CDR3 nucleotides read TGCAGCGCACGCAGGGGTAGTACCTATGGCTACACCTTC. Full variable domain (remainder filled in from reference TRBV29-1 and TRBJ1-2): SAVISQKPSRDICQRGTSLTIQCQVDSQVTMMFWYRQQPGQSLTLIATANQGSEATYESGFVIDKFPISRPNLTFSTLTVSNMSPEDSSIYLCSARRGSTYGYTFGSGTRLTVV.